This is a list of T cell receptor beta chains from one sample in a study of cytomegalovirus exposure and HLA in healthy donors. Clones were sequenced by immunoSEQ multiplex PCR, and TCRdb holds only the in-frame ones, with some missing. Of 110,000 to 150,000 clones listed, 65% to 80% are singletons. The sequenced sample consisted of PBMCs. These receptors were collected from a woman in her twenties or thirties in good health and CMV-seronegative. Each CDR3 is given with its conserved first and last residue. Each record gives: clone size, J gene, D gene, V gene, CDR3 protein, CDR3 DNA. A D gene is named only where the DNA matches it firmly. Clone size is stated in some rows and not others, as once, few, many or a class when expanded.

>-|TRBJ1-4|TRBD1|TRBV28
CASNPLQGLVEKLFF
TGTGCCAGCAACCCTCTACAGGGGTTGGTCGAAAAACTGTTTTTT
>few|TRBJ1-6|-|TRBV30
CAWSVQFRSPLHF
TGTGCCTGGAGTGTACAGTTTCGGTCACCCCTCCACTTT
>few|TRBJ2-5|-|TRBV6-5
CASSYSPPETQYF
TGTGCCAGCAGTTACTCCCCTCCGGAGACCCAGTACTTC
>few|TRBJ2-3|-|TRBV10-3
CAIQESTDTQYF
TGTGCCATTCAAGAGAGCACAGATACGCAGTATTTT
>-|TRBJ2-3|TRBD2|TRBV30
CAWSPGLAGNTDTQYF
TGTGCCTGGAGTCCTGGACTAGCGGGGAACACAGATACGCAGTATTTT
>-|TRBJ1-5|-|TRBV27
CATGGRNQPQHF
TGTGCCACAGGAGGGAGGAATCAGCCCCAGCATTTT
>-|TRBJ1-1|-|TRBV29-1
CSVEDQGGRVVTEAFF
TGCAGCGTTGAAGATCAAGGCGGCAGGGTGGTAACTGAAGCTTTCTTT
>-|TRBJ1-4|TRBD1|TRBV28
CASSLYRGSNEKLFF
TGTGCCAGCAGTTTATACAGGGGATCTAATGAAAAACTGTTTTTT
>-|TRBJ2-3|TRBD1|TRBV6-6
CASTGQGTDTQYF
TGTGCCAGCACGGGACAGGGAACAGATACGCAGTATTTT
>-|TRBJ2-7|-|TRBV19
CASSVTGRLYEQYF
TGTGCCAGTAGCGTGACAGGTCGTCTGTACGAGCAGTACTTC
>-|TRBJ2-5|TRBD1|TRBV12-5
CASGLGTGPETQYF
TGTGCTAGTGGTCTCGGGACAGGGCCAGAGACCCAGTACTTC
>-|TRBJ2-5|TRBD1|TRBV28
CASSLWQGAETQYF
TGTGCCAGCAGTTTATGGCAGGGGGCGGAGACCCAGTACTTC
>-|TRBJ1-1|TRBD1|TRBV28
CASNSPQGFATEAFF
TGTGCCAGCAATTCCCCACAGGGGTTTGCCACTGAAGCTTTCTTT
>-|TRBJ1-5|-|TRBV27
CASSLVAGDNQPQHF
TGTGCCAGCAGTCTGGTTGCAGGGGACAATCAGCCCCAGCATTTT
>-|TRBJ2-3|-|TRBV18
CASSPGVTTDTQYF
TGTGCCAGCTCACCTGGAGTTACCACAGATACGCAGTATTTT
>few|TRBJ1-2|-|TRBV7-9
CASSLQGRYGYTF
TGTGCCAGCAGCTTACAGGGAAGGTATGGCTACACCTTC
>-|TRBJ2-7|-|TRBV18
CASSPPSISYEQYF
TGTGCCAGCTCACCACCGAGCATCTCCTACGAGCAGTACTTC
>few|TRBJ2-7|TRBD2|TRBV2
CASSEALAGDRYEQYF
TGTGCCAGCAGTGAAGCGCTAGCGGGAGATCGGTACGAGCAGTACTTC
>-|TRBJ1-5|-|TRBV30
CAWSVSQGNQPQHF
TGTGCCTGGAGTGTAAGTCAGGGAAATCAGCCCCAGCATTTT
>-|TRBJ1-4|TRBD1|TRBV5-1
CATNKANRGCATNEKLFF
TGCGCCACCAACAAAGCCAACAGGGGATGTGCAACTAATGAAAAACTGTTTTTT
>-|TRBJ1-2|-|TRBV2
CASSDLGTPGYGYTF
TGTGCCAGCAGTGATTTGGGGACTCCCGGCTATGGCTACACCTTC